The 2 T cell receptor beta chains reported below all come from one sample, sequenced in a study of CD8+ T cells in alopecia areata. Following RNA extraction, reverse transcription yielded cDNA that acted as the sequencing template. The assay was immunoSEQ multiplex PCR, and TCRdb's table has in-frame clones only and misses some. The sample has over 150,000 clones; 58% are singletons. The sample's treatment: oral pan-JAK inhibitor, 5-10 mg twice daily. Sequences were derived from CD8+ T cells sorted from blood, sampled at week 24, from a patient treated with tofacitinib. The receptors come from a human donor with alopecia areata.

The chain employs TRBV27 and TRBJ2-7; either TRBD1 or TRBD2 may fit D (6 bases each). The germline V and J ends were trimmed by 3 bases and 7 bases, with 10 bases remaining between them. The CDR3 has 12 residues. Germline-derived CDR1 and CDR2 are MNHEY and SMNVEV (reference sequence). The CDR3 DNA is TGTGCCAGCAGTTTCCGGAGGGGGGAGCAGTACTTC. Protein product: CASSFRRGEQYF.

This clone was detected only a few times. The gene calls are TRBV4-2 and TRBJ2-3, with D perhaps assigned TRBD1 or TRBD2 (5 bases each). Germline V gene lookup returns CDR1 LGHNA and CDR2 YNFKEQ. This CDR3 spans 16 amino acids. V lost 0 bases to trimming and J lost 4 bases, with 14 bases between them. The DNA of the CDR3 is TGTGCCAGCAGCCAAGATGTAGGGGACGATCCAGATACGCAGTATTTT. Residues: CASSQDVGDDPDTQYF.